This is a list of T cell receptor beta chains from one sample in a study of technical replicates of blood from several donors. The repertoire was sequenced with immunoSEQ multiplex PCR; TCRdb's copy has only in-frame clones and lacks some. In the table there are tens of thousands of clones, 81% of which are singletons. The source material was PBMCs. The receptors shown here come from a human donor in good health. Some clones in this sample may be carry-over from other donors' samples. Both conserved end residues are part of each CDR3. The order of the fields is V gene, J gene, CDR3 protein.

>TRBV28|TRBJ2-7
CASSSAFRVTNEQYF
>TRBV19|TRBJ1-2
CASKTQGAVDGYTF
>TRBV5-6|TRBJ2-2
CASSLWAANTGELFF
>TRBV4-3|TRBJ2-7
CASSQSLERVSPFEQYF
>TRBV9|TRBJ2-1
CASSVAVASGGDEQFF
>TRBV30|TRBJ2-7
CAWMRARTSGVAYEQYF
>TRBV5-5|TRBJ1-2
CASRPGTANYGYTF
>TRBV4-2|TRBJ2-1
CASSQVHTGSHEQFF
>TRBV6-6|TRBJ2-7
CASTNTGGTGGYEQYF
>TRBV7-6|TRBJ2-7
CASPIGTAYEQYF
>TRBV2|TRBJ1-1
CASSGQGIVTEAFF
>TRBV9|TRBJ2-1
CASSAPRGYEQFF
>TRBV6-1|TRBJ2-3
CASSEAAAVSTDTQYF
>TRBV5-5|TRBJ1-2
CASSLGNRQDGYTF
>TRBV6-5|TRBJ2-7
CASSQQGRPYEQYF
>TRBV27|TRBJ2-3
CASSLQAGGRTDTQYF
>TRBV7-2|TRBJ1-2
CASSLWQGPAGYGYTF
>TRBV7-9|TRBJ1-6
CASSQARGYTYNSPLHF
>TRBV11-1|TRBJ2-7
CASSYPPENEQYF
>TRBV14|TRBJ2-5
CASSRKRGGGETQYF
>TRBV27|TRBJ2-7
CASSFQRSPYEQYF
>TRBV5-6|TRBJ1-1
CASSPGDMNTEAFF
>TRBV7-9|TRBJ2-1
CASSSTISGRGRGDNEQFF
>TRBV5-1|TRBJ2-3
CASSLGGPSVGTDTQYF
>TRBV7-9|TRBJ2-3
CASSFGLANTDTQYF
>TRBV30|TRBJ1-2
CAWRGIRGYGYTF
>TRBV6-5|TRBJ1-1
CASSYGGSGTEAFF
>TRBV7-9|TRBJ1-3
CASSETGTGNTIYF
>TRBV2|TRBJ1-5
CASSDRGNQPQHF
>TRBV7-3|TRBJ2-3
CASSLLAGGPSDTQYF
>TRBV27|TRBJ2-1
CASSRIGTRGYNEQFF